The next 24 T cell receptor beta chains were all read from a single sample in a study of blood T cells in healthy people across ages. Then a second PCR, running about 7 to 11 cycles, was carried out with a sample-barcoded 5' primer and a J-beta primer mix. MiXCR, run by TCRdb on the 5' RACE reads, gives a single entry per CDR3 protein. The table shows over 700,000 distinct CDR3 sequences, with less than 70% occurring only once. The sequenced sample was blood. The receptors come from a man older than 75 in good health.

This rearrangement joins TRBV20-1 to TRBJ1-2, with a tentative D call TRBD1 (6 bases). The CDR3 is made up of 14 amino acids. The V and J ends lost 0 bases and 3 bases respectively, with 11 bases between them. The germline CDR1 and CDR2 sequences are DFQATT and SNEGSKA (reference sequence). The CDR3 spells CSARDPRGDYGYTF. The DNA for the CDR3 is TGCAGTGCTAGAGATCCCAGGGGAGACTATGGCTACACCTTC.

V is TRBV20-1 and J is TRBJ1-5; D may be TRBD1 (6 bases). Germline V gene data show CDR1 as DFQATT and CDR2 as SNEGSKA (reference sequence). The germline V and J ends were trimmed by 0 bases and 2 bases, with 14 bases remaining between them. The CDR3 is 16 residues long. CDR3 sequence: CSAREQGRGGNQPQHF. CDR3 in DNA: TGCAGTGCTAGAGAACAGGGCCGGGGGGGCAATCAGCCCCAGCATTTT.

The J gene is TRBJ1-1, the V gene TRBV12-3 or TRBV12-4; the match to TRBD1 covers 8 bases. This CDR3 comprises 13 residues. After removal of 7 bases from V and 1 base from J, the junction contained 2 bases not matched to a gene. The CDR3 loop is CASTDRANTEAFF. In DNA form, the CDR3 reads TGTGCCAGCACGGACAGGGCGAACACTGAAGCTTTCTTT.

The V gene is TRBV6-2 or TRBV6-3, the J gene TRBJ2-7, with D hard to call. The CDR3 totals 16 residues. CDR1 is MNHEY, CDR2 SVGEGT, per germline. The germline V and J ends were trimmed by 4 bases and 0 bases, with 16 bases remaining between them. The CDR3 nucleotides are TGTGCCAGCAGTTGGGCCCGGCGGCCTAACTCCTACGAGCAGTACTTC. Translation gives CASSWARRPNSYEQYF.

The chain carries TRBV5-6 and TRBJ2-3; 9 bases match TRBD1. Germline V lookup: CDR1 SGHDT, CDR2 YYEEEE. The CDR3 contains 14 residues. The J segment lost 14 bases and the V segment lost 2 bases, leaving 12 bases of the junction unmatched. CDR3 DNA sequence: TGTGCCAGCAGCTTCAGGACAGGGGACAGATACGCGTATTTT. It yields the protein CASSFRTGDRYAYF.

This chain joins TRBV11-2 and TRBJ2-5; 7 bases fit TRBD2. Germline trimming cut 2 bases from V and 7 bases from J; bases unmatched to any gene: 7. Germline CDR1 is SGHAT and CDR2 is FQNNGV. The CDR3 length is 14 residues. CDR3 in DNA: TGTGCCAGCAGCTTACTAGCGGCTGGGGGGACCCAGTACTTC. Protein sequence: CASSLLAAGGTQYF.

V is TRBV6-8 and J is TRBJ2-7; TRBD1 matches at 7 bases. The ends lost 4 bases at V and 3 bases at J; junction bases unmatched: 9. This CDR3 spans 15 amino acids. CDR1 is MNHGY and CDR2 is SAAAGT in the germline V gene. In nucleotides, the CDR3 is TGTGCCAGCAGTTCCGAGGACAGGTCCGACTACGAGCAGTACTTC. Residues: CASSSEDRSDYEQYF.

This clonotype was counted only a few times. J is TRBJ2-1 and V is TRBV28, with 7 positions matching TRBD2. This CDR3 region has 14 residues. With V trimmed by 1 base and J by 7 bases, 4 bases remained unmatched. Germline V gene sequence: CDR1 MDHEN, CDR2 SYDVKM. DNA for the CDR3: TGTGCCAGCAGTTTATCGATGCGGGAGAATGAGCAGTTCTTC. Translated: CASSLSMRENEQFF.

The V and J genes are TRBV5-1 and TRBJ2-7; D is possibly TRBD1 (5 bases). V was trimmed by 0 bases and J by 2 bases, leaving 15 bases between them. This CDR3 spans 16 amino acids. Germline CDR1 SGHRS, CDR2 YFSETQ. The CDR3 spells CASSLGAGFTAYEQYF. CDR3 nucleotide sequence: TGCGCCAGCAGCTTGGGCGCAGGGTTCACGGCCTACGAGCAGTACTTC.

Here the CDR3 reads CASSTPGAYEQYF. CDR3 DNA: TGTGCCAGCAGTACGCCAGGGGCCTACGAGCAGTACTTC. The rearrangement uses TRBV25-1 and TRBJ2-7; possible D gene TRBD1, 6 bases. This CDR3 has 13 amino acids. Germline V gene sequence: CDR1 MGHDK, CDR2 SYGVNS. Trimming shortened V by 5 bases and J by 2 bases, and 10 bases separated the two germline ends.

CDR3 residues: CASSPPGTRRHEQFF. The CDR3 DNA reads as TGTGCCAGCAGCCCCCCCGGGACTAGGAGGCATGAGCAGTTCTTC. The chain employs TRBV3-1 and TRBJ2-1; 8 nucleotides align to TRBD2. Germline V CDR1 and CDR2: LGHDT, YNNKEL (reference sequence). The CDR3 runs 15 residues. The ends lost 4 bases at V and 8 bases at J; junction bases unmatched: 10.

The chain has TRBV7-9 and TRBJ2-7, with D possibly TRBD2 on 6 matching bases. The better agreement between TRBJ2-4 and the DNA end casts doubt on the J call. Germline values: CDR1 SEHNR, CDR2 FQNEAQ (reference sequence). This CDR3 has 14 residues. Here the CDR3 DNA reads TGTGCCAGCAGCACATCGGACGGGGGAAACATTCAGTACTTC. It is translated as CASSTSDGGNIQYF.

A few counts support this clonotype. The rearrangement links TRBV29-1 to TRBJ2-3; a weak D match, TRBD1 (5 bases). V lost 0 bases and J lost 1, with 11 bases in between. This CDR3 has 15 residues. The germline CDR1 and CDR2 sequences are SQVTM and ANQGSEA. CDR3 sequence reads: CSVEDPRAGTDTQYF. The CDR3, as DNA: TGCAGCGTTGAAGATCCCAGGGCCGGCACAGATACGCAGTATTTT.

Many counts were recorded for this clonotype. V gene TRBV25-1 combines with J gene TRBJ1-2, with a tentative D call TRBD1 (5 bases). CDR1 and CDR2 (germline): MGHDK, SYGVNS. This CDR3 contains 13 residues. Trimming cost V 2 bases and J 7 bases, with 11 bases left between them. Here the CDR3 DNA reads TGTGCCAGCAGTGAAGGGAGGGACCTTGGCTACACCTTC. This encodes CASSEGRDLGYTF.

V gene TRBV3-1 combines with J gene TRBJ2-1; 9 bases align to TRBD2. This CDR3 region has 16 residues. The germline V gene encodes CDR1 LGHDT and CDR2 YNNKEL (reference sequence). The V and J ends lost 1 base and 6 bases, in that order; junction bases with no gene match: 7. The CDR3 DNA follows: TGTGCCAGCAGCCAAGGACTCCTAGCGGGAATCAATGAGCAGTTCTTC. Translating it yields CASSQGLLAGINEQFF.

The rearrangement uses TRBV7-2 and TRBJ1-3; D might be TRBD1 (6 bases). Germline CDR1 and CDR2: SGHTA and FQGNSA. The CDR3 runs to 14 residues. V was cut by 5 bases and J by 6 bases, with 14 bases left in between. Here the CDR3 DNA reads TGTGCCAGCAGCCAGACAGGTCTGATAAACACCATATATTTT. Translated: CASSQTGLINTIYF.

This clonotype has just a few counts. This rearrangement joins TRBV29-1 to TRBJ2-7; D is ambiguous. V dropped 4 bases and J dropped 3 bases, with 13 bases sitting between them. Germline V gene sequence: CDR1 SQVTM, CDR2 ANQGSEA. The CDR3 spans 13 residues. In DNA, the CDR3 is TGCAGCGTTGGACGGCGGACCCGCTACGAGCAGTACTTC. Amino acids: CSVGRRTRYEQYF.

The gene calls are TRBV7-2 and TRBJ2-1, with 12 bases aligning to TRBD2. Per the germline V gene, CDR1 is SGHTA and CDR2 is FQGNSA. V gave up 5 bases and J gave up 2 bases; unmatched junction bases: 10. The CDR3 loop spans 18 amino acids. The CDR3 region is CASSLGSSGRAAYNEQFF. The CDR3 DNA follows: TGTGCCAGCAGCCTTGGGTCTAGCGGGAGGGCCGCCTACAATGAGCAGTTCTTC.

Only a few counts were recorded for this clonotype. This rearrangement joins TRBV20-1 to TRBJ2-5, with D possibly being TRBD1 (6 bases). Looked up from germline, CDR1 is DFQATT and CDR2 is SNEGSKA (reference sequence). CDR3 length: 15 residues. Trimming pared 6 bases from V and 5 bases from J, leaving 22 bases between. The DNA of the CDR3 is TGCAGTGCCCCTTCTTCCTACAGGGTCGGGGAGACCCAGTACTTC. Translation: CSAPSSYRVGETQYF.

This clonotype was observed a few times. The rearrangement links TRBV7-2 to TRBJ1-2; D not resolved. The CDR3 contains 14 residues. Per the germline V gene, CDR1 is SGHTA and CDR2 is FQGNSA. Trimming left V 1 base short and J 8 bases short, with 14 bases between. As DNA, the CDR3 is TGTGCCAGCAGCTTAGGGATCGGTCTCGGGGGCTACACCTTC. Translation: CASSLGIGLGGYTF.

This sequence joins TRBV29-1 and TRBJ2-1; 9 bases line up with TRBD2. The CDR3 consists of 16 residues. V lost 3 bases to trimming and J lost 7 bases; unmatched junction nucleotides: 13. In germline, CDR1 is SQVTM, CDR2 ANQGSEA. DNA for the CDR3: TGCAGCGTTGATAGGGGAATAGCGGGAGTATTAAATGAGCAGTTCTTC. It yields the protein CSVDRGIAGVLNEQFF.

This clonotype showed up just a few times. The chain combines TRBV10-3 with TRBJ1-1; D possibly corresponds to TRBD1 (6 bases). This CDR3 has 15 amino acids. The V gene lost 5 bases and the J gene lost 8 bases, with 21 bases spanning the gap. Germline V CDR1 and CDR2: ENHRY, SYGVKD. The CDR3: CAISPGQGSRPEAFF. The DNA of the CDR3 is TGTGCCATCAGTCCGGGACAAGGTTCGCGCCCCGAAGCTTTCTTT.

The chain recombines TRBV5-1 with TRBJ2-7, with 11 bases matching TRBD2. Germline CDR1 and CDR2: SGHRS and YFSETQ. The CDR3 covers 15 residues. Trimming took 0 bases from V and 12 from J; bases not matched to a gene: 11. CDR3 bases: TGCGCCAGCAGCTTGGGACTAGCGGGACAAGAGACCCGGTACTTC. Its protein product is CASSLGLAGQETRYF.

This clonotype was seen a single time. This chain links TRBV5-1 with TRBJ2-1; 8 bases fit TRBD2. The CDR3 is 18 residues long. The V gene's germline CDR1 is SGHRS and CDR2 YFSETQ. V lost 0 bases, J lost 4 bases, and 12 bases stayed unmatched. The CDR3 sequence: CASSLALSSGFTYNEQFF. CDR3 nucleotides: TGCGCCAGCAGCTTGGCTCTCTCTAGCGGGTTTACATACAATGAGCAGTTCTTC.